This TCR beta chain is drawn from a study of blood T cells in healthy people across ages. General study findings and limits: Age showed a roughly linear inverse relationship with TCR beta diversity per million T cells.

Regarding this clonotype: No antigen is known for it.

Alongside a J-beta primer mix, a sample-barcoded 5' primer served in a second PCR lasting roughly 7 to 11 cycles. From the 5' RACE reads, TCRdb called clonotypes with MiXCR, one entry per CDR3 protein. The sample comprises around 1,500,000 distinct CDR3 sequences, approximately 30% of which are singletons, and 7% to 9% rests with the top ten. The CDR3 spans 16 residues. The ends were cut back, 2 bases at V and 8 bases at J, with 22 bases in the middle. Germline lookup yields CDR1 SGHRS and CDR2 YFSETQ. The source is a woman under 40 in good health. The material sequenced was blood. The chain links TRBV5-1 to TRBJ1-1; the D is unclear. The CDR3 coding sequence is TGCGCCAGCAGCTTTGCACCGGGTCGCAACCTTATCGAAGCTTTCTTT. Protein sequence: CASSFAPGRNLIEAFF. Full variable domain (rest looked up from reference TRBV5-1 and TRBJ1-1): KAGVTQTPRYLIKTRGQQVTLSCSPISGHRSVSWYQQTPGQGLQFLFEYFSETQRNKGNFPGRFSGRQFSNSRSEMNVSTLELGDSALYLCASSFAPGRNLIEAFFGQGTRLTVV.